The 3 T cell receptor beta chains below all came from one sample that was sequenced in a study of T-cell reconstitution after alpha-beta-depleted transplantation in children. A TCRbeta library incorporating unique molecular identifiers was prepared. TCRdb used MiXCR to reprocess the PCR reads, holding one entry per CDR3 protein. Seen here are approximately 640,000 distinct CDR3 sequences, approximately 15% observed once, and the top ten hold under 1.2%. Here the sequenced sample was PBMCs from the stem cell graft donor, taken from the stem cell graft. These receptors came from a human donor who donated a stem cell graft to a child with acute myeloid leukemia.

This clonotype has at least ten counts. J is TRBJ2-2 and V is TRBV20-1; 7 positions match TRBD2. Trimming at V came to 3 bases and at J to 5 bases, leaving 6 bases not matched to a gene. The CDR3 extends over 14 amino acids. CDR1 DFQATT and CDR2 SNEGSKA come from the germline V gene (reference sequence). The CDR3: CSARGGRGTGELFF. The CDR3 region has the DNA TGCAGTGCTAGGGGAGGGAGAGGAACCGGGGAGCTGTTTTTT.

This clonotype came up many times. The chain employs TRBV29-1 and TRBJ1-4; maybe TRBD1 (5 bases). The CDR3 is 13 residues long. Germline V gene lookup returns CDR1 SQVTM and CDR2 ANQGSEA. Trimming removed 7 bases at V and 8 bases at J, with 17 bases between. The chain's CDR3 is CSAAAGLQEKLFF. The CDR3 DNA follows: TGCAGCGCCGCCGCAGGGTTGCAGGAAAAACTGTTTTTT.

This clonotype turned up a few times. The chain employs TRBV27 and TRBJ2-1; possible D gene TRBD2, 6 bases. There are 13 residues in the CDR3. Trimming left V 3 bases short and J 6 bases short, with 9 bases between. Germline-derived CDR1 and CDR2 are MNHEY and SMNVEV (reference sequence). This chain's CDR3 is CASSFSGVNEQFF. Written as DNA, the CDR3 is TGTGCCAGCAGTTTTTCGGGGGTCAATGAGCAGTTCTTC.